This passage covers 14 T cell receptor beta chains from one sample sequenced in a study of T cell responses to AZD1222 COVID-19 vaccine (dated by TCRdb to about 2021). The method was the immunoSEQ multiplex PCR assay. TCRdb took this table from immuneACCESS and kept in-frame rearrangements with V and J called. Such tables lack part of the clones; where checked against another copy, unresolved V genes explain under half of the gap, and the rest is unexplained. Counted in this sample were tens of thousands of clones; 90% of them appeared once. The ten top clones hold over 7.5% of the sample. The time point tag for this specimen amounts to: baseline before first vaccination. The material sequenced was peripheral blood, taken on day 0 of AZD1222 vaccination. These receptor sequences come from an adult in good health.

This chain uses TRBV19 with TRBJ1-2; 7 bases are shared with TRBD1. Germline V gene lookup returns CDR1 LNHDA and CDR2 SQIVND (reference sequence). V shed 7 bases and J 6 bases; nucleotides not matched to a gene: 14. The CDR3 is 15 amino acids. Here the CDR3 reads CASMRGGFFEDGYTF. The CDR3 bases are TGTGCCAGTATGCGAGGGGGCTTTTTTGAGGATGGCTACACCTTC.

This rearrangement joins TRBV5-4 to TRBJ1-4; the match to TRBD1 covers 8 bases. Germline CDR1 and CDR2: SGHNT and YYREEE (reference sequence). With V trimmed by 4 bases and J by 0 bases, 2 bases remained unmatched. This CDR3 is built from 15 residues. The CDR3 is CASSPQGATNEKLFF. The CDR3 DNA follows: TGTGCCAGCAGCCCACAGGGGGCAACTAATGAAAAACTGTTTTTT.

The chain combines TRBV5-5 with TRBJ2-7; D unresolved. This CDR3 comprises 15 residues. V lost 0 bases to trimming and J lost 2 bases, with 12 bases between them. Germline loops: CDR1 SGHKS, CDR2 YYEKEE (reference sequence). CDR3 sequence: CASSLELVRPYEQYF. The CDR3 coding sequence is TGTGCCAGCAGCTTGGAGTTGGTCAGGCCCTACGAGCAGTACTTC.

The chain is built from TRBV7-9 and TRBJ2-2; 7 bases are shared with TRBD1. Losses at the gene ends were 5 bases for V and 0 bases for J; bases not matched to a gene: 3. The CDR3 runs 15 residues. CDR1 is SEHNR and CDR2 is FQNEAQ in the germline V gene (reference sequence). Here the CDR3 DNA reads TGTGCCAGCAGCCCGGGACAGACGAACACCGGGGAGCTGTTTTTT. Translating it yields CASSPGQTNTGELFF.

The V call is TRBV6-5, the J call TRBJ1-2, with D possibly matching TRBD1 (6 bases). The V end was cut by 6 bases, the J end by 4 bases, with 12 bases between. The germline gives CDR1 MNHEY, CDR2 SVGAGI. The CDR3 is made up of 13 amino acids. CDR3 loop: CASRLQGSYGYTF. Here the CDR3 DNA reads TGTGCCAGCAGACTACAGGGATCCTATGGCTACACCTTC.

The V and J genes are TRBV13 and TRBJ2-5; no firm D call. Looked up from germline, CDR1 is PRHDT and CDR2 is FYEKMQ (reference sequence). V dropped 2 bases and J dropped 6 bases, with 7 bases sitting between them. This CDR3 region has 12 residues. The CDR3 sequence is CASSLMEKTQYF. The DNA of the CDR3 is TGTGCCAGCAGCTTAATGGAAAAGACCCAGTACTTC.

The chain employs TRBV19 and TRBJ1-2; D is perhaps TRBD1 (5 bases). V gave up 9 bases and J gave up 2 bases, with 19 bases separating them. CDR1 LNHDA and CDR2 SQIVND come from the germline V gene (reference sequence). The CDR3 runs to 15 residues. CDR3 DNA: TGTGCCAGCCGATACTCGGGACCTACAAACTATGGCTACACCTTC. Translation: CASRYSGPTNYGYTF.

This chain connects TRBV19 to TRBJ1-5, with 7 positions matching TRBD1. The CDR3 totals 16 residues. In germline, CDR1 is LNHDA, CDR2 SQIVND (reference sequence). The trim removed 7 bases at V and 6 bases at J, leaving 15 bases unmatched. The CDR3 spells CASNSGLTGKGQPQHF. The DNA of the CDR3 is TGTGCCAGTAACTCCGGGCTGACAGGGAAGGGTCAGCCCCAGCATTTT.

This chain joins TRBV4-1 and TRBJ2-7, with D tentatively TRBD1 (7 bases). The CDR3 contains 17 residues. Germline CDR1 is MGHRA and CDR2 is YSYEKL. Deletions cut 1 base from V and 3 bases from J, with 19 bases between. CDR3 loop: CASSQALSPGGYYEQYF. The DNA of the CDR3 is TGCGCCAGCAGCCAAGCCCTCTCCCCAGGGGGGTACTACGAGCAGTACTTC.

The chain links TRBV6-5 to TRBJ1-3; tentatively, D is TRBD1 (6 bases). Germline CDR1 MNHEY, CDR2 SVGAGI. CDR3 length: 16 residues. Trimming removed 1 base at V and 6 bases at J, with 16 bases between. The CDR3 DNA sequence: TGTGCCAGCAGTTACTTTAGAAGGGGGATTGAAAACACCATATATTTT. Translated, it gives CASSYFRRGIENTIYF.

The chain is built from TRBV10-2 and TRBJ1-4; a possible D gene is TRBD1 (5 bases). V was trimmed by 6 bases and J by 3 bases, leaving 17 bases between them. The germline gives CDR1 WSHSY, CDR2 SAAADI. The CDR3 has 16 residues. In DNA form, the CDR3 reads TGCGCCAGCAGACCTGCGAGACAGACTCCTAATGAAAAACTGTTTTTT. Protein product: CASRPARQTPNEKLFF.

The rearrangement uses TRBV3-1 (or the pseudogene TRBV3-2) and TRBJ2-1; D perhaps matches TRBD1 (6 bases). This CDR3 has 13 amino acids. The V end lost 4 bases, the J end lost 12 bases, and 16 bases lay between the germline ends. Germline V gene sequence: CDR1 LGHDT, CDR2 YNNKEL (reference sequence). The chain's CDR3 is CASSPENQGLQFF. The CDR3 DNA sequence: TGTGCCAGCAGCCCCGAAAATCAGGGGCTGCAGTTCTTC.

The V call is TRBV7-3, the J call TRBJ2-1, with D unresolved. Per germline, CDR1 SGHTA and CDR2 FQGTGA. V lost 4 bases and J 8 bases, leaving 9 bases between the germline ends. CDR3 length equals 12 residues. CDR3: CASSSTRDEQFF. For the CDR3, the DNA is TGTGCCAGCAGCTCCACCCGCGATGAGCAGTTCTTC.

This chain joins TRBV21-1 and TRBJ2-7; TRBD2, the table's D call, lacks a check against the DNA. TRBV21-1 is assigned pseudogene status. The CDR3 consists of 15 residues. The CDR3 loop is CASSRKGLVSYEQYF. Written as DNA, the CDR3 is TGTGCCAGCAGCAGGAAAGGACTGGTATCCTACGAGCAGTACTTC.